The 29 T cell receptor beta chains in this list originate from one sample, sequenced in a study of preoperative IRX-2 immunotherapy in early breast cancer. Described treatment: preoperative locoregional IRX-2 cytokine immunotherapy. Assay: immunoSEQ multiplex PCR; the TCRdb copy retains only in-frame clones and omits some. The table has 25,000 to 35,000 clones, about four fifths seen once; the top ten hold 3% to 3.5%. Sampling was conducted from a patient treated with IRX-2 immunotherapy. The receptors shown here come from a human donor with breast cancer.

This clone was seen once. This rearrangement joins TRBV12-5 to TRBJ2-3, with D hard to call. CDR1 is LGHNT, CDR2 FRNRAP, per germline. The CDR3 is 11 residues long. For the CDR3, the DNA is TGTGCCAGCGAACTCACAGATACGCAGTATTTT. Protein product: CASELTDTQYF.

The chain has TRBV10-3 and TRBJ1-1; the D is unclear. Germline CDR1 reads ENHRY; CDR2 reads SYGVKD. Trimming removed 0 bases from V and 5 bases from J, with 25 bases in between. The CDR3 length is 19 residues. DNA for the CDR3: TGTGCCATCAGTGAGTCGTTGGGGTATAAGGGAAGTTGGCAGACTGAAGCTTTCTTT. Translating gives CAISESLGYKGSWQTEAFF.

This clone came up once. The genes are TRBV10-3 and TRBJ2-2; tentatively, D is TRBD2 (6 bases). This CDR3 spans 16 amino acids. The germline CDR1 and CDR2 sequences are ENHRY and SYGVKD. V lost 0 bases and J lost 6, with 14 bases in between. The CDR3 loop reads CAISESEGWIAGELFF. The CDR3 region has the DNA TGTGCCATCAGTGAGTCGGAGGGTTGGATAGCCGGGGAGCTGTTTTTT.

The genes are TRBV6-8 and TRBJ2-7; possible D gene TRBD2, 6 bases. The germline gives CDR1 MNHGY, CDR2 SAAAGT. The CDR3 has 16 amino acids. The germline V and J ends were trimmed by 5 bases and 3 bases, with 20 bases remaining between them. The CDR3 nucleotides read TGTGCCAGCAGTCCCTCCGGGGGAGCGGAACGCTACGAGCAGTACTTC. Translated, it gives CASSPSGGAERYEQYF.

The chain is built from TRBV6-8 and TRBJ2-5; 10 bases are a match to TRBD2. Germline V gene sequence: CDR1 MNHGY, CDR2 SAAAGT. The trim removed 2 bases at V and 5 bases at J, leaving 8 bases unmatched. CDR3 length: 16 residues. The CDR3 DNA reads TGTGCCAGCAGTTACCAGAGCGGGGGGGCGAGTGAGACCCAGTACTTC. Translating gives CASSYQSGGASETQYF.

The chain joins TRBV7-6 to TRBJ2-2; maybe TRBD1 (6 bases). Germline V lookup: CDR1 SGHVS, CDR2 FNYEAQ. The V end was cut by 1 base, the J end by 3 bases, with 9 bases between. The CDR3 runs to 15 residues. The CDR3 here is CASSLEGGYTGELFF. CDR3 in DNA: TGTGCCAGCAGCTTAGAAGGGGGATACACCGGGGAGCTGTTTTTT.

The chain combines TRBV6-8 with TRBJ2-4, with 8 bases matching TRBD2. V lost 0 bases, J lost 1 base, and 11 bases stayed unmatched. The germline V gene has CDR1 MNHGY and CDR2 SAAAGT. The CDR3 has 19 residues. Written as DNA, the CDR3 is TGTGCCAGCAGTTACTCCCCAGCGGGAGCTTTATTGGCCAAAAACATTCAGTACTTC. Protein sequence: CASSYSPAGALLAKNIQYF.

The sample holds a few counts of this clone. This chain uses TRBV6-8 with TRBJ2-5; D is possibly TRBD1 or TRBD2 (6 bases each). Between the trimmed V and J ends, which lost 10 bases and 4 bases, there was a span of 16 bases. Looked up from germline, CDR1 is MNHGY and CDR2 is SAAAGT. The CDR3 runs 13 residues. CDR3 DNA: TGTGCCATCAGCTTAGGGGGAGGAGAGACCCAGTACTTC. It yields the protein CAISLGGGETQYF.

The V gene is TRBV6-8, the J gene TRBJ1-4; 9 nucleotides match TRBD1. CDR3 length: 14 residues. The germline CDR1 and CDR2 sequences are MNHGY and SAAAGT. V dropped 2 bases and J dropped 6; count of bases not matched to a gene: 1. CDR3 residues: CASSYGDRDEKLFF. CDR3 in DNA: TGTGCCAGCAGTTACGGGGACAGGGATGAAAAACTGTTTTTT.

V usage is TRBV11-3 and J usage is TRBJ2-3; D remains ambiguous. Germline V lookup: CDR1 SGHNT, CDR2 YENEEA. Trimming shortened V by 3 bases and J by 2 bases, and 15 bases separated the two germline ends. This CDR3 has 16 residues. The CDR3 sequence: CASSLDLRDLTDTQYF. CDR3 DNA: TGTGCCAGCAGCTTGGATCTCAGAGACCTCACAGATACGCAGTATTTT.

V and J are TRBV1 and TRBJ1-2. TRBV1 is annotated as a pseudogene. The CDR3 has 15 amino acids. The CDR3 bases are TGCGCCAGCAGCCAAGAAAACGGCGTGGACTATGGCTACACCTTC. Translated, it gives CASSQENGVDYGYTF.

The gene calls are TRBV5-1 and TRBJ1-6; D unresolved. Germline V CDR1 and CDR2: SGHRS, YFSETQ. The CDR3 runs 17 residues. The V end lost 1 base, the J end lost 2 bases, and 13 bases lay between the germline ends. The CDR3 reads CASSLSLPDAYNSPLHF. DNA of the CDR3: TGCGCCAGCAGCTTGTCCCTCCCGGACGCCTATAATTCACCCCTCCACTTT.

This clone was seen only a few times. The chain joins TRBV18 to TRBJ2-6; 8 bases map to TRBD1. The germline V gene has CDR1 KGHSH and CDR2 LQKENI. This CDR3 comprises 19 residues. V shed 5 bases and J 1 base; nucleotides not matched to a gene: 13. CDR3 in amino acids: CASSRVTGEILSGANVLTF. CDR3 bases: TGTGCCAGCTCAAGAGTGACAGGGGAAATCCTATCTGGGGCCAACGTCCTGACTTTC. Full variable domain (rest looked up from reference TRBV18 and TRBJ2-6): NAGVMQNPRHLVRRRGQEARLRCSPMKGHSHVYWYRQLPEEGLKFMVYLQKENIIDESGMPKERFSAEFPKEGPSILRIQQVVRGDSAAYFCASSRVTGEILSGANVLTFGAGSRLTVL.

In regard to this clone: Compared with germline, one end of the junction differs, possibly owing to a read error. The chain employs TRBV7-4 and TRBJ2-5; the D call may be TRBD1 or TRBD2 (6 bases each). The germline gives CDR1 SGHVT, CDR2 SQSDAQ. The CDR3 is made up of 13 amino acids. CDR3: CASTLGGKETQYF. In DNA, the CDR3 is TGTGCCAGCACCTTAGGGGGGAAAGAGACCCAGTACTTC.

The chain couples TRBV19 to TRBJ1-1; D unresolved. V was clipped by 3 bases and J by 8 bases, with 7 bases between them. Germline V gives CDR1 LNHDA, CDR2 SQIVND (reference sequence). The CDR3 is 11 residues long. The CDR3, as DNA: TGTGCCAGTAGTATTAGGAGGGAAGCTTTCTTT. Translated, it gives CASSIRREAFF.

For the CDR3, the DNA is TGTGCCAGTAGCCAGGGATGGGGCTATGGCTACACCTTC. As protein: CASSQGWGYGYTF. The chain employs TRBV19 and TRBJ1-2; D perhaps matches TRBD1 (5 bases). The CDR3 loop spans 13 amino acids. Germline CDR1 and CDR2: LNHDA and SQIVND (reference sequence). V shed 6 bases and J shed 4 bases, with 12 bases lying between them.

The table lists this clone with a count of one. The chain is built from TRBV6-7 and TRBJ1-6; 8 bases align to TRBD1. TRBV6-7 is an open reading frame, and its role is uncertain. Trimming cost V 6 bases and J 8 bases; bases outside gene matches: 9. CDR3 size: 15 residues. The CDR3: CASRPRTGGDSPLHF. The CDR3 nucleotides are TGTGCCAGCAGACCGCGCACAGGGGGAGATTCACCCCTCCACTTT.

The count of this clone is one. The V and J genes are TRBV28 and TRBJ2-3; 16 bases fit TRBD2. V dropped 6 bases and J dropped 6; count of bases not matched to a gene: 9. Germline-derived CDR1 and CDR2 are MDHEN and SYDVKM. The CDR3 runs to 17 residues. The DNA of the CDR3 is TGTGCCAGCAGGTCCGGGACTAGCGGGAGGGCCGGCGATACGCAGTATTTT. Protein sequence: CASRSGTSGRAGDTQYF.

This rearrangement joins TRBV15 to TRBJ1-1; 10 nucleotides match TRBD1. The ends lost 2 bases at V and 5 bases at J; junction bases unmatched: 2. The CDR3 consists of 14 residues. From germline, CDR1 is LNHNV and CDR2 YYDKDF (reference sequence). The CDR3 DNA follows: TGTGCCACCAGCAGAAAGGGACAGGGGACTGAAGCTTTCTTT. Protein sequence: CATSRKGQGTEAFF.

Only a few counts were recorded for this clone. For the CDR3, the DNA is TGTGCCAGTAGTATTTCCCGGGACAGGTCCCACGGGGAGCTGTTTTTT. Amino acid sequence: CASSISRDRSHGELFF. The gene calls are TRBV19 and TRBJ2-2; 8 nucleotides align to TRBD1. The CDR3 length is 16 residues. With V trimmed by 3 bases and J by 7 bases, 10 bases remained unmatched. Germline CDR1 LNHDA, CDR2 SQIVND (reference sequence).

In its sample, this clone was seen once. The junction does not match germline at one end; this may be a read error. The chain joins TRBV7-8 to TRBJ2-1, with TRBD2 identical over 8 bases. The CDR3 spans 13 residues. CDR1 SGHVS and CDR2 FQNEAQ come from the germline V gene. CDR3 protein: CASSIAGYNEQFF. CDR3 DNA: TGTGCCAGCAGCATAGCGGGATACAATGAGCAGTTCTTC.

The V call is TRBV19, the J call TRBJ2-7; TRBD1 is a possible D gene (5 bases). From germline, CDR1 is LNHDA and CDR2 SQIVND (reference sequence). The CDR3 sequence is 16 residues long. Trimming removed 8 bases from V and 2 bases from J, with 22 bases in between. The CDR3 nucleotides read TGTGCCAGTTCTTCGAGGTGGGGCAGTTCCACCTACGAGCAGTACTTC. This sequence encodes CASSSRWGSSTYEQYF.

The rearrangement uses TRBV15 and TRBJ1-4, with D hard to call. The germline CDR1 and CDR2 sequences are LNHNV and YYDKDF (reference sequence). The CDR3 is 17 amino acids. Trimming removed 0 bases at V and 0 bases at J, with 11 bases between. CDR3 loop: CATSRDSRGATNEKLFF. CDR3 sequence (DNA): TGTGCCACCAGCAGAGATTCACGGGGAGCAACTAATGAAAAACTGTTTTTT.

This sequence joins TRBV29-1 and TRBJ1-1, with D hard to call. Germline V lookup: CDR1 SQVTM, CDR2 ANQGSEA. Trimming removed 4 bases from V and 0 bases from J, with 15 bases in between. The CDR3 has 15 amino acids. The DNA of the CDR3 is TGCAGCGTTGGAGCGGCGGGCAGAATGAACACTGAAGCTTTCTTT. The encoded protein is CSVGAAGRMNTEAFF.

V is TRBV19 and J is TRBJ2-7, with D unresolved. V dropped 7 bases and J dropped 3 bases, with 16 bases sitting between them. The CDR3 runs to 14 residues. Germline assignment: CDR1 LNHDA and CDR2 SQIVND (reference sequence). CDR3 residues: CASTRTSADYEQYF. CDR3 bases: TGTGCCAGTACCCGAACCAGCGCCGACTACGAGCAGTACTTC. Drawing the rest from reference TRBV19 and TRBJ2-7, the complete variable domain is DGGITQSPKYLFRKEGQNVTLSCEQNLNHDAMYWYRQDPGQGLRLIYYSQIVNDFQKGDIAEGYSVSREKKESFPLTVTSAQKNPTAFYLCASTRTSADYEQYFGPGTRLTVT.

The V gene is TRBV15, the J gene TRBJ2-3, with 7 bases matching TRBD2. V gave up 0 bases and J gave up 2 bases; unmatched junction bases: 5. The germline V gene has CDR1 LNHNV and CDR2 YYDKDF (reference sequence). The length of the CDR3 is 16 residues. CDR3 DNA sequence: TGTGCCACCAGCAGAGACCGGGGGGATTTCACAGATACGCAGTATTTT. It specifies CATSRDRGDFTDTQYF.

The chain carries TRBV6-8 and TRBJ2-5; unclear D gene. Germline CDR1 is MNHGY and CDR2 is SAAAGT. Trimming stripped 6 bases from V and 4 bases from J, with 12 bases between. This CDR3 has 13 residues. The CDR3 loop reads CASSPGLGETQYF. The CDR3 DNA sequence: TGTGCCAGCAGCCCTGGGCTGGGAGAGACCCAGTACTTC.

The J gene is TRBJ1-3, the V gene TRBV6-8; D perhaps matches TRBD1 (5 bases). The V gene lost 10 bases and the J gene lost 4 bases, with 11 bases spanning the gap. The length of the CDR3 is 12 residues. The V gene's germline CDR1 is MNHGY and CDR2 SAAAGT. CDR3 loop: CATQGSGNTIYF. The CDR3 bases are TGTGCCACTCAGGGATCCGGAAACACCATATATTTT.

The CDR3 sequence: CASSEEGGSNQPQHF. The DNA for the CDR3 is TGTGCCAGCAGCGAGGAGGGTGGCAGCAATCAGCCCCAGCATTTT. The chain combines TRBV9 with TRBJ1-5; unclear D gene. The V end lost 3 bases, the J end lost 1 base, and 11 bases lay between the germline ends. Germline CDR1 SGDLS, CDR2 YYNGEE. The CDR3 sequence is 15 residues long.